The 27 T cell receptor beta chains in this list originate from one sample, sequenced in a study of T cell changes during pregnancy in multiple sclerosis. The table came from immunoSEQ multiplex PCR; TCRdb's copy has only in-frame clones and leaves some out. Of about 72,000 clones listed, about nine tenths are singletons. The sequenced sample was peripheral blood, obtained in the third trimester of pregnancy. Receptor source: a female donor in good health, enrolled as a control in a pregnancy study.

The rearrangement uses TRBV6-1 and TRBJ2-1; TRBD1 matches 9 bases. With V trimmed by 7 bases and J by 4 bases, 5 bases remained unmatched. Germline V gives CDR1 MNHNS, CDR2 SASEGT. The CDR3 length is 14 residues. CDR3 sequence: CASTRTGVYNEQFF. In DNA form, the CDR3 reads TGTGCCAGCACCCGGACAGGGGTATACAATGAGCAGTTCTTC.

DNA for the CDR3: TGTGCCAGCAGCATTCACCCGGACACCTTTGCAACTAATGAAAAACTGTTTTTT. Amino acid sequence: CASSIHPDTFATNEKLFF. This chain connects TRBV7-9 to TRBJ1-4, with D perhaps TRBD1 (5 bases). This CDR3 region has 18 residues. Germline CDR1 is SEHNR and CDR2 is FQNEAQ (reference sequence). With 5 bases removed from V and 0 bases from J, the gap between germline ends came to 19 bases.

The chain has TRBV19 and TRBJ2-5; 10 nucleotides match TRBD1. After removal of 6 bases from V and 6 bases from J, the junction contained 10 bases not matched to a gene. This CDR3 comprises 15 residues. The V gene's germline CDR1 is LNHDA and CDR2 SQIVND (reference sequence). This CDR3 reads CASSADRGRGKTQYF. The CDR3 DNA reads as TGTGCCAGTAGCGCGGACAGGGGGAGAGGAAAGACCCAGTACTTC. Together with reference TRBV19 and TRBJ2-5, the CDR3 gives the full variable domain: DGGITQSPKYLFRKEGQNVTLSCEQNLNHDAMYWYRQDPGQGLRLIYYSQIVNDFQKGDIAEGYSVSREKKESFPLTVTSAQKNPTAFYLCASSADRGRGKTQYFGPGTRLLVL.

This chain joins TRBV5-1 and TRBJ1-3; D unresolved. Trimming shortened V by 2 bases and J by 2 bases, and 8 bases separated the two germline ends. Germline CDR1 and CDR2: SGHRS and YFSETQ. The CDR3 is 14 amino acids. CDR3 coding DNA: TGCGCCAGCAGCTTAGAGGGAACTGGAAACACCATATATTTT. Translating it yields CASSLEGTGNTIYF.

The chain links TRBV27 to TRBJ2-1, with TRBD2 matching over 7 bases. The length of the CDR3 is 14 residues. V shed 6 bases, J shed 3 bases, and the junction held 5 bases outside the gene matches. Germline values: CDR1 MNHEY, CDR2 SMNVEV (reference sequence). The CDR3: CASSVGLNYNEQFF. The CDR3 bases are TGTGCCAGCAGCGTGGGACTAAACTACAATGAGCAGTTCTTC.

The V gene is TRBV27, the J gene TRBJ2-7, with D possibly being TRBD2 (6 bases). Per the germline V gene, CDR1 is MNHEY and CDR2 is SMNVEV (reference sequence). The V end was cut by 1 base, the J end by 4 bases, with 26 bases between. This CDR3 region has 19 residues. Written as DNA, the CDR3 is TGTGCCAGCAGTTTATATGGGCTTCGGACGGAGGGGTTGGGATACGAGCAGTACTTC. Protein product: CASSLYGLRTEGLGYEQYF.

The genes are TRBV27 and TRBJ1-5; D perhaps matches TRBD1 (6 bases). V lost 6 bases and J lost 0, with 12 bases in between. Germline CDR1 MNHEY, CDR2 SMNVEV (reference sequence). The CDR3 covers 15 residues. The CDR3 is CASSRGSYSNQPQHF. Written as DNA, the CDR3 is TGTGCCAGCAGCAGGGGATCTTATAGCAATCAGCCCCAGCATTTT.

Only one count was recorded for this clone. V and J are TRBV18 and TRBJ2-3, with D unclear. The V end was cut by 4 bases, the J end by 2 bases, with 7 bases between. The CDR3 is made up of 13 amino acids. Germline lookup yields CDR1 KGHSH and CDR2 LQKENI. The CDR3 sequence: CASSLLNTDTQYF. The CDR3 DNA sequence: TGTGCCAGCTCACTCCTAAACACAGATACGCAGTATTTT.

The rearrangement uses TRBV18 and TRBJ1-6; D not resolved. The CDR3 has 14 residues. V lost 6 bases, J lost 8 bases, and 14 bases lay in between. The germline CDR1 and CDR2 sequences are KGHSH and LQKENI. The CDR3 DNA is TGTGCCAGCTCCCCGGGAGTTCGGGATTCACCCCTCCACTTT. It yields the protein CASSPGVRDSPLHF. Together with reference TRBV18 and TRBJ1-6, the CDR3 gives the full variable domain: NAGVMQNPRHLVRRRGQEARLRCSPMKGHSHVYWYRQLPEEGLKFMVYLQKENIIDESGMPKERFSAEFPKEGPSILRIQQVVRGDSAAYFCASSPGVRDSPLHFGNGTRLTVT.

The chain uses TRBV30 and TRBJ1-5, with D maybe TRBD1 (5 bases). CDR1 is GTSNPN and CDR2 is SVGIG in the germline V gene (reference sequence). V was clipped by 2 bases and J by 6 bases, with 11 bases between them. The CDR3 sequence is 13 residues long. Here the CDR3 DNA reads TGTGCCTGGAGTCGACAGTCTTTTCAGCCCCAGCATTTT. It codes for CAWSRQSFQPQHF. Full variable domain (remainder filled in from reference TRBV30 and TRBJ1-5): SQTIHQWPATLVQPVGSPLSLECTVEGTSNPNLYWYRQAAGRGLQLLFYSVGIGQISSEVPQNLSASRPQDRQFILSSKKLLLSDSGFYLCAWSRQSFQPQHFGDGTRLSIL.

This clone was found once. In nucleotides, the CDR3 is TGTGCCAGCCGTTGGGAGGCGGGAGGTCAGTTCTTC. This translates into CASRWEAGGQFF. This chain uses TRBV11-2 with TRBJ2-1, with 8 bases identical to TRBD2. The CDR3 consists of 12 residues. Germline trimming cut 8 bases from V and 13 bases from J; bases unmatched to any gene: 10. Per germline, CDR1 SGHAT and CDR2 FQNNGV. Full variable domain (outside the CDR3, taken from reference TRBV11-2 and TRBJ2-1): EAGVAQSPRYKIIEKRQSVAFWCNPISGHATLYWYQQILGQGPKLLIQFQNNGVVDDSQLPKDRFSAERLKGVDSTLKIQPAKLEDSAVYLCASRWEAGGQFFGPGTRLTVL.

This chain links TRBV29-1 with TRBJ1-1; 9 bases are a match to TRBD1. V lost 2 bases to trimming and J lost 5 bases; unmatched junction nucleotides: 15. The CDR3 is made up of 17 amino acids. Germline CDR1 SQVTM, CDR2 ANQGSEA. In DNA form, the CDR3 reads TGCAGCGTTGAAACCCGGTCGGGACAGGGAGTAGGAACTGAAGCTTTCTTT. Its protein is CSVETRSGQGVGTEAFF.

The chain recombines TRBV15 with TRBJ2-7; D is undetermined. V was pared by 3 bases and J by 3 bases, with 6 bases between. Germline CDR1 and CDR2: LNHNV and YYDKDF (reference sequence). The CDR3 is made up of 12 amino acids. CDR3 amino acids: CATSRADYEQYF. The CDR3 DNA follows: TGTGCCACCAGCAGGGCCGACTACGAGCAGTACTTC.

The gene calls are TRBV9 and TRBJ1-1; D gene unclear. V was clipped by 0 bases and J by 1 base, with 10 bases between them. CDR1 is SGDLS, CDR2 YYNGEE, per germline. This CDR3 is built from 15 residues. CDR3 in amino acids: CASSVVVVSNTEAFF. CDR3 nucleotides: TGTGCCAGCAGCGTAGTAGTGGTTTCGAACACTGAAGCTTTCTTT.

The chain couples TRBV7-8 to TRBJ2-7; 10 bases are shared with TRBD1. There are 15 residues in the CDR3. The V segment lost 5 bases and the J segment 4 bases; nucleotides outside the gene matches: 8. Germline values: CDR1 SGHVS, CDR2 FQNEAQ. In nucleotides, the CDR3 is TGTGCCAGCAGCCGGGACAGGGGAGGTATATACGAGCAGTACTTC. Protein product: CASSRDRGGIYEQYF. Full variable domain (outside the CDR3, taken from reference TRBV7-8 and TRBJ2-7): GAGVSQSPRYKVAKRGQDVALRCDPISGHVSLFWYQQALGQGPEFLTYFQNEAQLDKSGLPSDRFFAERPEGSVSTLKIQRTQQEDSAVYLCASSRDRGGIYEQYFGPGTRLTVT.

The chain is built from TRBV19 and TRBJ2-7, with 8 bases aligning to TRBD1. The CDR3 loop spans 15 amino acids. The germline V gene encodes CDR1 LNHDA and CDR2 SQIVND (reference sequence). V lost 6 bases and J lost 2; bases outside the gene matches: 9. CDR3 sequence reads: CASSGQGAGAYEQYF. DNA of the CDR3: TGTGCCAGTAGCGGGCAGGGGGCCGGGGCCTACGAGCAGTACTTC.

The chain has TRBV15 and TRBJ1-1; 11 bases are shared with TRBD1. The CDR3 length is 13 residues. Per germline, CDR1 LNHNV and CDR2 YYDKDF (reference sequence). V shed 6 bases, J shed 3 bases, and the junction held 0 bases outside the gene matches. The chain's CDR3 is CATRGQGDTEAFF. DNA for the CDR3: TGTGCCACCAGGGGACAGGGGGACACTGAAGCTTTCTTT.

V gene TRBV6-1 combines with J gene TRBJ2-7, with 7 bases fitting TRBD1. There are 14 residues in the CDR3. The V segment lost 6 bases and the J segment 0 bases; nucleotides outside the gene matches: 5. The germline CDR1 and CDR2 sequences are MNHNS and SASEGT. The CDR3 loop is CASRPGQSSYEQYF. CDR3 DNA sequence: TGTGCCAGCAGGCCGGGACAGTCCTCCTACGAGCAGTACTTC.

This chain links TRBV28 with TRBJ1-2, with TRBD1 as a possible D gene (5 bases). V dropped 8 bases and J dropped 3 bases, with 16 bases sitting between them. CDR1 and CDR2 from the germline V gene are MDHEN and SYDVKM. The CDR3 is 14 residues long. The CDR3 loop reads CASSHGRGDYGYTF. In DNA form, the CDR3 reads TGTGCCAGCTCTCATGGGAGGGGCGACTATGGCTACACCTTC.

This chain uses TRBV4-1 with TRBJ1-3; no reliable D call. V lost 0 bases, J lost 4 bases, and 7 bases lay in between. The germline V gene has CDR1 MGHRA and CDR2 YSYEKL. This CDR3 spans 14 amino acids. The CDR3 region has the DNA TGCGCCAGCAGCCAAGACGCGCTCGGAAACACCATATATTTT. Its translation is CASSQDALGNTIYF.

This rearrangement joins TRBV10-1 to TRBJ2-3; 11 bases fit TRBD2. The CDR3 runs 17 residues. Germline CDR1 reads WNHNN; CDR2 reads SYGVQD (reference sequence). V shed 5 bases and J 1 base; nucleotides not matched to a gene: 8. The CDR3 nucleotides read TGCGCCAGCAGTACCGGGACTAGCGGTTCTCGCACAGATACGCAGTATTTT. Its protein is CASSTGTSGSRTDTQYF.

This chain connects TRBV4-3 to TRBJ1-1; TRBD1 might be the D (6 bases). V was clipped by 0 bases and J by 5 bases, with 10 bases between them. CDR3 size: 14 residues. CDR1 and CDR2 from the germline V gene are LGHNA and YSLEER. The CDR3 protein is CASSQETGRTEAFF. CDR3 bases: TGCGCCAGCAGCCAAGAAACAGGGCGGACTGAAGCTTTCTTT.

The genes are TRBV29-1 and TRBJ1-3, with D unclear. Deletions cut 7 bases from V and 2 bases from J, with 12 bases between. In germline, CDR1 is SQVTM, CDR2 ANQGSEA. The CDR3 runs to 13 residues. For the CDR3, the DNA is TGCAGCGCCGACCCGGGAGCTGGAAACACCATATATTTT. Translated: CSADPGAGNTIYF.

This chain uses TRBV5-5 with TRBJ2-2; 8 bases fit TRBD2. After removal of 5 bases from V and 4 bases from J, the junction contained 10 bases not matched to a gene. CDR3 length equals 16 residues. Germline V gene sequence: CDR1 SGHKS, CDR2 YYEKEE (reference sequence). The CDR3 DNA follows: TGTGCCAGCAGTTCGCGGGGGGCCGGGGGCACCGGGGAGCTGTTTTTT. Translating gives CASSSRGAGGTGELFF.

This sequence joins TRBV7-9 and TRBJ1-4, with D possibly matching TRBD1 (5 bases). Trimming took 5 bases from V and 3 from J, leaving 10 bases between them. Germline V gene sequence: CDR1 SEHNR, CDR2 FQNEAQ (reference sequence). This CDR3 comprises 14 residues. The CDR3 reads CASSRQSPNEKLFF. The DNA of the CDR3 is TGTGCCAGCAGCCGACAGTCGCCTAATGAAAAACTGTTTTTT.

The genes are TRBV28 and TRBJ2-2; D uncertain. The CDR3 is 14 residues long. Trimming removed 4 bases from V and 7 bases from J, with 13 bases in between. The V gene's germline CDR1 is MDHEN and CDR2 SYDVKM. The CDR3 coding sequence is TGTGCCAGCAGTTCTGGTGCAGTCAGCGGGGAGCTGTTTTTT. Translated: CASSSGAVSGELFF.

The CDR3: CASCAVLAGVLTDNEQFF. The CDR3 DNA is TGTGCCAGCTGTGCTGTACTAGCGGGGGTCCTTACCGACAATGAGCAGTTCTTC. The V gene is TRBV28, the J gene TRBJ2-1; 11 bases are a match to TRBD2. CDR1 is MDHEN and CDR2 is SYDVKM in the germline V gene. The CDR3 is made up of 18 amino acids. Losses at the gene ends were 8 bases for V and 5 bases for J; bases not matched to a gene: 17.